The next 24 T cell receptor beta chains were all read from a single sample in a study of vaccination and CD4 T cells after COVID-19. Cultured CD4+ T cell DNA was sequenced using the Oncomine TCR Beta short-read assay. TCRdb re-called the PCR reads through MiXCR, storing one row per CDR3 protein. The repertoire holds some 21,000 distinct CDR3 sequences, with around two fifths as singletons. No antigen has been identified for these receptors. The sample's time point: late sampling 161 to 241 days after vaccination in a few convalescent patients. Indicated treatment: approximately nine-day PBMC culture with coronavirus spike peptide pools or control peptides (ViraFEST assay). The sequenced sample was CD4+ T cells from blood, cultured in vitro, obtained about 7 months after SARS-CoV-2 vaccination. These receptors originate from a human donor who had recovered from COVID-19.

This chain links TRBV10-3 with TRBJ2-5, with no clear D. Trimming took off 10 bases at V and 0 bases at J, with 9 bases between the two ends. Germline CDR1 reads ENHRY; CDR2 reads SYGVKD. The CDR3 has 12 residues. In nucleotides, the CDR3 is TGTGCCACCACGGGTAACCAAGAGACCCAGTACTTC. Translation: CATTGNQETQYF.

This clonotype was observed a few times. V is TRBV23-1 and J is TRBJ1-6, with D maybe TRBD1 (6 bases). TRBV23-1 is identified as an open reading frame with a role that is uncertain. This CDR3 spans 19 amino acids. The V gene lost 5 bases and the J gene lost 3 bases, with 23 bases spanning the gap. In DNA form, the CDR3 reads TGCGCCAGCAGTGAAGAGGACAGAAGATCGCTCGTCTATAATTCACCCCTCCACTTT. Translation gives CASSEEDRRSLVYNSPLHF.

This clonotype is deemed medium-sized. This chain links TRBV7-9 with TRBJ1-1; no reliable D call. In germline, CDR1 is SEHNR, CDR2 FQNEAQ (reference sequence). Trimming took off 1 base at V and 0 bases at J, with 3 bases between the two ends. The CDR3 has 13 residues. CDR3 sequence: CASSLDMNTEAFF. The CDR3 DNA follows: TGTGCCAGCAGCTTAGACATGAACACTGAAGCTTTCTTT.

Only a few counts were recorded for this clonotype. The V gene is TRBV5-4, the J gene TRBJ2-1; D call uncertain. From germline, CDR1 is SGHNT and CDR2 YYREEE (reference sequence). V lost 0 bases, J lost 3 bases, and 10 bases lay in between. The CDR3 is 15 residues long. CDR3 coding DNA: TGTGCCAGCAGCTTGGCGGGTACCATCTACAATGAGCAGTTCTTC. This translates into CASSLAGTIYNEQFF.

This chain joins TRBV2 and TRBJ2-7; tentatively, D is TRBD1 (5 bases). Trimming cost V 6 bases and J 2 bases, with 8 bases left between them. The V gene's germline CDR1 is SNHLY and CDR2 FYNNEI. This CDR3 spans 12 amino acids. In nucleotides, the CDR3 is TGTGCCAGCAGACTGACAGCCTACGAGCAGTACTTC. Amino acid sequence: CASRLTAYEQYF.

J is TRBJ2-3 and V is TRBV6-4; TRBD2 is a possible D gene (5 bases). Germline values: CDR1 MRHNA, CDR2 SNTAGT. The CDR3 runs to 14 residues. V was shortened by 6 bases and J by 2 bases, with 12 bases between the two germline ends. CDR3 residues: CASSPGRDTDTQYF. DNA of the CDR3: TGTGCCAGCAGCCCCGGACGGGACACAGATACGCAGTATTTT.

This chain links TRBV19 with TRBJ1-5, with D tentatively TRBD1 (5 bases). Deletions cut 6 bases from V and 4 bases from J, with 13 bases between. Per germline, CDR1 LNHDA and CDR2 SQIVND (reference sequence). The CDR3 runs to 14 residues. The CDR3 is CASSVRTTNQPQHF. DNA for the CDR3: TGTGCCAGTAGCGTGCGGACAACAAATCAGCCCCAGCATTTT.

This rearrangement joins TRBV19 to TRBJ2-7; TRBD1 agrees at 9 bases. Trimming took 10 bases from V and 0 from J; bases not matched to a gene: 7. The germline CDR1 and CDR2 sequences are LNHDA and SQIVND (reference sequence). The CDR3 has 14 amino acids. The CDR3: CATRQGDHSYEQYF. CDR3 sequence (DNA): TGTGCCACGAGACAGGGGGATCACTCCTACGAGCAGTACTTC.

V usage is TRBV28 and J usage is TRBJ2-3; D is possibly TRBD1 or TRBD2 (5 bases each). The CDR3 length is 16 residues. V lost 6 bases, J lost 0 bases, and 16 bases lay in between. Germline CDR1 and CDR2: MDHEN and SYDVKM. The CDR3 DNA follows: TGTGCCAGCAGCCGGCCCGGGACCGCAAGCACAGATACGCAGTATTTT. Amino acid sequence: CASSRPGTASTDTQYF.

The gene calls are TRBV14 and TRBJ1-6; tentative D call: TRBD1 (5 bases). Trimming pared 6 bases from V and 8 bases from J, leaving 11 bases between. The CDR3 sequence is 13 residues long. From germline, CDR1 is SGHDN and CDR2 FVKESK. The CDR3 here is CASSRDWDSPLHF. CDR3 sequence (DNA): TGTGCCAGCAGTAGGGACTGGGATTCACCCCTCCACTTT.

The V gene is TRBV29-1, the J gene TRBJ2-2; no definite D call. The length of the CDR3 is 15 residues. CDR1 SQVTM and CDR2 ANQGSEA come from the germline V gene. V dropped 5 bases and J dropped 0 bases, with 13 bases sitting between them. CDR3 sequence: CSVKIQETNTGELFF. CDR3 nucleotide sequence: TGCAGCGTTAAGATTCAGGAGACGAACACCGGGGAGCTGTTTTTT.

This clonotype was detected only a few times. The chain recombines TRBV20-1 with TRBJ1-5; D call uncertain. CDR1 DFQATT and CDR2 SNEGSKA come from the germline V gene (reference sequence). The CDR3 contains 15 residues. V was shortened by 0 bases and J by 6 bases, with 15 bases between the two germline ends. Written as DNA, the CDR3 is TGCAGTGCTAGAGATATCCGGCTTGGGGTTCAGCCCCAGCATTTT. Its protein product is CSARDIRLGVQPQHF.

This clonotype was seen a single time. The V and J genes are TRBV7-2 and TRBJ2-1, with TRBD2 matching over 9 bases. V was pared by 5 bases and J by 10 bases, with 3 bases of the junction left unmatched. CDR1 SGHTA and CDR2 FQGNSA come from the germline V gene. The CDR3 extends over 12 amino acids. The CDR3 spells CASSPGTSEQFF. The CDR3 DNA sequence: TGTGCCAGCAGCCCAGGGACTAGCGAGCAGTTCTTC.

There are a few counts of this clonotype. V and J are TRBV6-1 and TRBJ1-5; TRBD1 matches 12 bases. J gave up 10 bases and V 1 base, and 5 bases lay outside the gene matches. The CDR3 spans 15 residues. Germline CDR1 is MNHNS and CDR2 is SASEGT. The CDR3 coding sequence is TGTGCCAGCAGTGAAGGGGGACAGGGGGCGGATCCCCAGCATTTT. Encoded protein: CASSEGGQGADPQHF.

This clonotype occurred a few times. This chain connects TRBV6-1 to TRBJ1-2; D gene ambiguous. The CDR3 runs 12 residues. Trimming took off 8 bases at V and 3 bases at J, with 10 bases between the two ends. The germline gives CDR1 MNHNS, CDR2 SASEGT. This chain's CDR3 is CASAGVHYGYTF. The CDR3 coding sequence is TGTGCCAGCGCAGGAGTCCACTATGGCTACACCTTC.

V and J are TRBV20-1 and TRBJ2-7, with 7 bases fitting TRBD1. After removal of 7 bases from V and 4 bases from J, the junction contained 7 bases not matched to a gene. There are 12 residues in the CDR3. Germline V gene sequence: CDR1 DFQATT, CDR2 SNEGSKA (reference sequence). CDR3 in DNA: TGCAGTGTTATGGACAGGTTATACGAGCAGTACTTC. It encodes CSVMDRLYEQYF.

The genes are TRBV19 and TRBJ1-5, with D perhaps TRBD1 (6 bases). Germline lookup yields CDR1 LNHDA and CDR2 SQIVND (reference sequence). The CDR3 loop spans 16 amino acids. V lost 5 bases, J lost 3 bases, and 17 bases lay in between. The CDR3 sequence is CASSLPPDRYNQPQHF. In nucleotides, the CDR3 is TGTGCCAGTAGTCTCCCCCCCGACAGGTACAATCAGCCCCAGCATTTT.

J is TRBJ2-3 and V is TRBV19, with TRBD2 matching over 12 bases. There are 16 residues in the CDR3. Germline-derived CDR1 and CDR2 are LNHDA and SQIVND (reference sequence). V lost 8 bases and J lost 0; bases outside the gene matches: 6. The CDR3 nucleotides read TGTGCCAGTCGATGGACTAGCGGGATTAGCACAGATACGCAGTATTTT. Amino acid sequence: CASRWTSGISTDTQYF. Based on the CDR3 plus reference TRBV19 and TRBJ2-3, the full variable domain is DGGITQSPKYLFRKEGQNVTLSCEQNLNHDAMYWYRQDPGQGLRLIYYSQIVNDFQKGDIAEGYSVSREKKESFPLTVTSAQKNPTAFYLCASRWTSGISTDTQYFGPGTRLTVL.

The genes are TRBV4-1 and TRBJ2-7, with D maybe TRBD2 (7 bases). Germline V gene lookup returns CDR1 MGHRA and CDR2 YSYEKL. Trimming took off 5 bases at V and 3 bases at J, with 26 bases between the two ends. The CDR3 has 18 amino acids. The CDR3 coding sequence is TGCGCCAGCAGCTACAGGGTGGGTGCGGGAGTAGCCCACTACGAGCAGTACTTC. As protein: CASSYRVGAGVAHYEQYF.

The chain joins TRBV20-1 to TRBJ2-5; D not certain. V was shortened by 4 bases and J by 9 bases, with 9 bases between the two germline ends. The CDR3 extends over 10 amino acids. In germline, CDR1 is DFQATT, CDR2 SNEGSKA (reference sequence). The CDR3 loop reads CSATAGAQYF. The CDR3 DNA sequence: TGCAGTGCTACTGCTGGGGCCCAGTACTTC.

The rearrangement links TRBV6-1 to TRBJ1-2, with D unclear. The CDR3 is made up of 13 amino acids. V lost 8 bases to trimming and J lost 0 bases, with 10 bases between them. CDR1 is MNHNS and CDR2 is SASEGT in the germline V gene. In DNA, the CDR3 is TGTGCCAGCTACAGCTCTACTAACTATGGCTACACCTTC. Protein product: CASYSSTNYGYTF.

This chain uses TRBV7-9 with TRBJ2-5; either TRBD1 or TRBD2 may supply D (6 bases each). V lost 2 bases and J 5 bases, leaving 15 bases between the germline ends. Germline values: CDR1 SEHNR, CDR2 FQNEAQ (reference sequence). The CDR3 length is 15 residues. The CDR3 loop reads CASSLQGPGGETQYF. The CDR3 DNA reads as TGTGCCAGCAGCTTACAGGGGCCCGGGGGTGAGACCCAGTACTTC.

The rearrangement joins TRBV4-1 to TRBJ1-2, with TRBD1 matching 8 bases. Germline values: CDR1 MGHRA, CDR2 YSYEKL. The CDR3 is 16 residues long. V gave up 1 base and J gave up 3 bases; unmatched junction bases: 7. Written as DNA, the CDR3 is TGCGCCAGCAGCCAAGTTGGAGCACAGGGGGACTATGGCTACACCTTC. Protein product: CASSQVGAQGDYGYTF.

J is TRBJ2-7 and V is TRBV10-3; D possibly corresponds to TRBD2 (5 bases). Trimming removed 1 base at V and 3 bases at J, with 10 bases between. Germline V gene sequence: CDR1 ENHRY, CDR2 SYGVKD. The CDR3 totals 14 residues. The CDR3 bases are TGTGCCATCAGTGAGTACAGCGGATACTACGAGCAGTACTTC. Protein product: CAISEYSGYYEQYF.